This T cell receptor beta chain came from a study of blood T cell repertoires in COVID-19 (dated by TCRdb to 2018 to 2021). Some background on the complete study: Samples covering the acute and convalescent phases of COVID-19 were provided by collaborators in the United States, Italy and Spain. The material from the prospective study consisted of cDNA or gDNA derived from T cells, B-cell-depleted T cells, or PBMCs. Subjects who had been exposed to COVID-19, were actively infected with it, or had recovered from it provided the deeply sampled blood TCRbeta repertoires that made up the dataset. The repertoires were made available in a free public database intended to serve as a resource for research on the immune response to SARS-CoV-2. Samples were obtained from the ongoing ImmuneRACE study (first 160 participants) and from over 1,000 subjects provided by 6 global collaborators. Sample metadata almost always included a de-identified subject ID, COVID-19 status, age in years and sex. Where available, HLA class I and class II types were taken from metadata supplied by the sample provider and were not determined by assay-based typing. What the research found in general, with its limitations: Clinical and demographic metadata were provided uncurated, with the amount varying by source and participant.

TCRbeta CDR3 regions were amplified from genomic DNA using the immunoSEQ Assay, a bias-controlled multiplex PCR. The source study handled its data this way. The number of nucleated cells in each sample was estimated by amplification of reference gene primers within the assay. To quantify the absolute abundance of each unique TCRbeta CDR3 rearrangement, sequence reads were collapsed and filtered. For each sample, productive Simpson clonality was calculated by taking the square root of Simpson's diversity index across productive rearrangements. In its TCRdb copy, this immuneACCESS table keeps in-frame sequences only and misses some clones. Where compared with another copy, unresolved V genes explain less than half of these, and the others have no known cause. V and J calls and clone size are copied from that table; D and trimming were computed from the DNA. For this sample there are roughly 65,000 clones; 82% appear just once. The top ten clonotypes cover over 40% of the sample.

The germline V gene sets CDR1 to MNHEY and CDR2 to SVGAGI. The germline V and J ends show losses of 2 bases and 10 bases respectively, and no gene match explains 9 bases of the junction. The cysteine opens and the phenylalanine closes a CDR3 of 16 amino acids. Of all the DNA, just the CDR3 is kept, 48 bases in frame from base 1. The collaborating institutions used their own protocols to collect whole blood in K2EDTA tubes. For TCRbeta analysis, collaborator samples were shipped as frozen whole blood, as isolated PBMCs, or as DNA extracted from either sample type. This clone has just a few counts. Its antigen is unknown. The sample holds no much larger clone one base away, and base qualities are not on file.

The source material was peripheral blood. This receptor was taken from a human donor in a cohort sampled during active COVID-19. The rearranged segments are TRBV6-5 and TRBJ2-1; 12 central nucleotides agree with TRBD2. The CDR3 reads as follows: CASSYGRWTSGDEQFF. The nucleotide sequence reads as follows: TGTGCCAGCAGTTACGGACGTTGGACTAGCGGGGACGAGCAGTTCTTC.